In this sample, the clone carrying this T cell receptor beta chain turned up a few times. Preparation of the TCRbeta library was carried out with unique molecular identifiers. TCRdb itself ran the PCR reads through MiXCR, one entry per CDR3 protein. The data contain roughly 490,000 distinct CDR3 sequences, 11% of them singletons. This specimen comes from a study of T-cell reconstitution after alpha-beta-depleted transplantation in children. V gave up 5 bases and J gave up 3 bases; unmatched junction bases: 3. CDR1 MNHEY and CDR2 SVGEGT come from the germline V gene. This CDR3 spans 15 amino acids. Specimen: PBMCs, mostly from graft donor cells, collected 180 days after TCRalphabeta/CD19-depleted stem cell transplant. The rearrangement uses TRBV6-2 or TRBV6-3 and TRBJ2-1, with 11 bases aligning to TRBD2. The source of this sequence is a female patient aged 2 to 10 who had a stem cell transplant for aplastic anemia, so the T cells may come from the graft donor. The CDR3 nucleotides read TGTGCCAGCAGTCGACTAGCGGGGTTCTACAATGAGCAGTTCTTC. Translating gives CASSRLAGFYNEQFF.